The clone carrying this TCR beta chain has at least ten counts. What it binds is unknown. This entry is derived from a study of T cell repertoires in cytomegalovirus infection. For the study at large: Public TCR beta signatures were indicative of both CMV infection and a matching HLA type.

Via MiXCR, TCRdb re-called the reads, giving one row per CDR3 protein. The table records about 190,000 distinct CDR3 sequences, 8% to 10% of them present only once. V trimming: 6 bases; J trimming: 11 bases; junction bases outside the gene matches: 12. Per germline, CDR1 MDHEN and CDR2 SYDVKM. This CDR3 comprises 14 residues. Overall study results and limits: Pooled public TCR beta family frequency picked out CMV carriers with the relevant HLA. What dominated the ex vivo response were HLA-C-restricted CMV-specific TCR beta clonotypes.

V is TRBV28 and J is TRBJ2-5, with 10 nucleotides matching TRBD1. This clonotype originated in a human donor in good health (CMV status not recorded). Some clones in this sample may be carry-over from other donors' samples. The sample consisted of PBMCs. CDR3 nucleotides: TGTGCCAGCAGGACAGGGGGCGCGGTTGGAATTCAGTACTTC. This codes for CASRTGGAVGIQYF.